This T cell receptor (beta chain) is from a study of T cell responses to AZD1222 COVID-19 vaccine. Study-wide points: Vaccine-associated CD4 TCRs ranged over spike, dominating at 160-218 and 743-854. Donors were chiefly white British, with a greater number of females, and clonal diversity was perhaps underestimated.

Profiled with immunoSEQ multiplex PCR; TCRdb holds only in-frame clones, not every one. The sample has tens of thousands of clones, 91% seen once; the top ten hold less than 35%. Notes on this clone: Its antigen remains unidentified.

V lost 6 bases, J lost 4 bases, and 7 bases stayed unmatched. The CDR3 runs to 15 residues. Looked up from germline, CDR1 is SQVTM and CDR2 is ANQGSEA. The chain employs TRBV29-1 and TRBJ2-3; 13 bases are a match to TRBD2. The source was peripheral blood, collected 28 days after the second AZD1222 dose. This TCR came from an adult who received the AZD1222 COVID-19 vaccine. CDR3 in DNA: TGCAGCGTCCCCGGACTAGCGGGAGTAGCAGATACGCAGTATTTT. Its protein product is CSVPGLAGVADTQYF.